This T cell receptor (beta chain) was obtained from a study of follicular helper T cells after annual influenza vaccination. Study-level information: Sampling occurred days 0, 7 and 28 after each influenza vaccination. Study-wide results and limits: ICOS-CD38- cTfh most often held earlier Day 7 ICOS+CD38+ clones. Successive annual vaccinations recalled a recurrent oligoclonal ICOS+CD38+ cTfh response with influenza-specific clonotypes.

Turning to this clone: Its antigen is currently unknown.

Time point given: 2014-2015 season, pre-vaccination. Adults received seasonal inactivated influenza vaccine, with sorted blood CD4 subsets sequenced before and after. The CDR3 totals 13 residues. V was clipped by 0 bases and J by 6 bases, with 6 bases between them. CDR1 SGHRS and CDR2 YFSETQ come from the germline V gene. Sequencing was performed with immunoSEQ multiplex PCR; in TCRdb, only in-frame clones are kept and a portion is missing. The data hold roughly 13,000 clones, with approximately 84% observed a single time. The source is an adult who received the influenza vaccine. The sample consisted of CXCR5- memory CD4+ T cells sorted from blood, taken on the day of influenza vaccination. The chain joins TRBV5-1 to TRBJ2-2; D unresolved. CDR3 coding DNA: TGCGCCAGCAGCTTGGGAGACGCCGGGGAGCTGTTTTTT. Protein sequence: CASSLGDAGELFF.